This passage covers 28 T cell receptor beta chains from one sample sequenced in a study of T cell changes during pregnancy in multiple sclerosis. TCRdb keeps only in-frame clones here, not all; method: immunoSEQ multiplex PCR. The repertoire consists of 36,000 or so clones, with 92% occurring once and the leading ten covering over 1%. Sequenced material: PBMCs (not recorded whether the cells were cultured). All receptors come from a female donor with multiple sclerosis, enrolled in a pregnancy study.

V is TRBV6-1 and J is TRBJ1-2; D might be TRBD1 (5 bases). The CDR3 runs to 16 residues. V shed 2 bases and J shed 4 bases, with 17 bases lying between them. Per the germline V gene, CDR1 is MNHNS and CDR2 is SASEGT. The CDR3 here is CASSERALDTFYGYTF. CDR3 coding DNA: TGTGCCAGCAGTGAACGCGCCCTGGACACCTTCTATGGCTACACCTTC.

The chain combines TRBV27 with TRBJ2-7; TRBD1 matches 7 bases. The J segment lost 2 bases and the V segment lost 5 bases, leaving 6 bases of the junction unmatched. CDR3 size: 14 residues. CDR1 MNHEY and CDR2 SMNVEV come from the germline V gene (reference sequence). The CDR3 protein is CASSPRDSTYEQYF. The DNA of the CDR3 is TGTGCCAGCAGTCCCCGGGACAGCACCTACGAGCAGTACTTC.

In DNA, the CDR3 is TGTGCCAGCAGCTTATGGTCAGGGGGGAGGAACACTGAAGCTTTCTTT. This codes for CASSLWSGGRNTEAFF. The gene calls are TRBV11-1 and TRBJ1-1; 7 positions agree with TRBD1. V shed 2 bases and J 1 base; nucleotides not matched to a gene: 7. Germline CDR1 and CDR2: SGHAT and FQDESV (reference sequence). The length of the CDR3 is 16 residues.

The gene calls are TRBV30 and TRBJ1-6; 8 bases map to TRBD1. Germline loops: CDR1 GTSNPN, CDR2 SVGIG (reference sequence). The CDR3 consists of 13 residues. V gave up 8 bases and J gave up 9 bases; unmatched junction bases: 9. The CDR3 loop reads CARAGTGSSPLHF. DNA of the CDR3: TGTGCCCGAGCCGGGACAGGTAGTTCACCCCTCCACTTT.

The chain uses TRBV7-3 and TRBJ1-3, with a possible D match to TRBD1 (5 bases). The V end lost 2 bases, the J end lost 0 bases, and 11 bases lay between the germline ends. This CDR3 has 16 residues. Looked up from germline, CDR1 is SGHTA and CDR2 is FQGTGA. This CDR3 reads CASSLGPGSSGNTIYF. As DNA, the CDR3 is TGTGCCAGCAGCTTAGGGCCAGGGAGCTCTGGAAACACCATATATTTT.

The chain links TRBV5-4 to TRBJ2-3, with a weak D call TRBD2 (6 bases). Per germline, CDR1 SGHNT and CDR2 YYREEE (reference sequence). The CDR3 runs 16 residues. The V and J ends lost 4 bases and 6 bases respectively, with 21 bases between them. The CDR3 sequence is CASSHRGRDGVDTQYF. The CDR3 nucleotides are TGTGCCAGCAGCCACCGAGGGCGGGACGGGGTGGATACGCAGTATTTT.

As DNA, the CDR3 is TGTGCCAGCAGCGCCAAACCGGGACTAGCGGGAGGGAGGGATACGCAGTATTTT. This encodes CASSAKPGLAGGRDTQYF. The gene calls are TRBV9 and TRBJ2-3; TRBD2 agrees at 16 bases. Germline lookup yields CDR1 SGDLS and CDR2 YYNGEE. The CDR3 is 18 residues long. V shed 3 bases and J 6 bases; nucleotides not matched to a gene: 10.

The rearrangement links TRBV6-5 to TRBJ1-2; D is perhaps TRBD1 (5 bases). The V gene lost 5 bases and the J gene lost 0 bases, with 13 bases spanning the gap. The CDR3 totals 15 residues. Germline CDR1 is MNHEY and CDR2 is SVGAGI. CDR3 in amino acids: CASSPQGRANYGYTF. For the CDR3, the DNA is TGTGCCAGCAGTCCCCAGGGTCGGGCTAACTATGGCTACACCTTC.

The chain is built from TRBV7-7 and TRBJ2-2; D is unresolved. Trimming cost V 4 bases and J 1 base, with 4 bases left between them. CDR1 and CDR2 (germline): SSHAT, FNYEAQ (reference sequence). The CDR3 is 13 amino acids. The CDR3 reads CASSSENTGELFF. As DNA, the CDR3 is TGTGCCAGCAGCTCGGAGAACACCGGGGAGCTGTTTTTT.

The rearrangement uses TRBV7-9 and TRBJ2-7; no clear D gene. This CDR3 spans 12 amino acids. Germline-derived CDR1 and CDR2 are SEHNR and FQNEAQ (reference sequence). Trimming cost V 5 bases and J 7 bases, with 12 bases left between them. The chain's CDR3 is CASSPTRREQYF. The CDR3, as DNA: TGTGCCAGCAGCCCGACACGCAGAGAGCAGTACTTC. The entire variable domain, with the rest obtained from reference TRBV7-9 and TRBJ2-7, is as follows: DTGVSQNPRHKITKRGQNVTFRCDPISEHNRLYWYRQTLGQGPEFLTYFQNEAQLEKSRLLSDRFSAERPKGSFSTLEIQRTEQGDSAMYLCASSPTRREQYFGPGTRLTVT.

V and J are TRBV5-4 and TRBJ2-5; no reliable D call. The germline CDR1 and CDR2 sequences are SGHNT and YYREEE (reference sequence). The CDR3 is 11 residues long. Trimming took off 3 bases at V and 2 bases at J, with 2 bases between the two ends. For the CDR3, the DNA is TGTGCCAGCAGCTCTCAAGAGACCCAGTACTTC. Its protein product is CASSSQETQYF.

In this sample, this clone turned up once. V is TRBV4-1 and J is TRBJ2-2, with a tentative D call TRBD2 (5 bases). The germline gives CDR1 MGHRA, CDR2 YSYEKL. V was trimmed by 4 bases and J by 0 bases, leaving 9 bases between them. There are 15 residues in the CDR3. In nucleotides, the CDR3 is TGCGCCAGCAGCCGAGGGCCGTCGAACACCGGGGAGCTGTTTTTT. This translates into CASSRGPSNTGELFF.

The chain has TRBV9 and TRBJ2-6; TRBD1 or TRBD2 may be the D gene (5 bases each). The germline CDR1 and CDR2 sequences are SGDLS and YYNGEE. V was clipped by 3 bases and J by 0 bases, with 13 bases between them. CDR3 length: 17 residues. CDR3 amino acids: CASSAPGRSSGANVLTF. CDR3 DNA sequence: TGTGCCAGCAGCGCCCCGGGACGAAGCTCTGGGGCCAACGTCCTGACTTTC.

The CDR3 sequence is CASRPDPGSTDTQYF. CDR3 DNA sequence: TGTGCCAGCAGACCCGACCCGGGTTCGACAGATACGCAGTATTTT. The chain carries TRBV6-6 and TRBJ2-3; D is unclear. Germline lookup yields CDR1 MNHNY and CDR2 SVGAGI (reference sequence). This CDR3 has 15 amino acids. The ends were cut back, 6 bases at V and 3 bases at J, with 16 bases in the middle.

This sequence joins TRBV5-1 and TRBJ2-6, with 9 bases identical to TRBD1. There are 18 residues in the CDR3. Germline V gives CDR1 SGHRS, CDR2 YFSETQ. The V segment lost 4 bases and the J segment 0 bases; nucleotides outside the gene matches: 8. CDR3 coding DNA: TGCGCCAGCAGCCCACGGGACAGGGACGGCTCTGGGGCCAACGTCCTGACTTTC. It specifies CASSPRDRDGSGANVLTF.

The V and J genes are TRBV6-5 and TRBJ2-7; TRBD2 matches 11 bases. Germline V lookup: CDR1 MNHEY, CDR2 SVGAGI. The CDR3 is 15 residues long. With 6 bases clipped from V and 1 base from J, the junction kept 5 bases outside the gene matches. CDR3 DNA sequence: TGTGCCAGCAGCCCGACTAGCGGGGCTTCCTACGAGCAGTACTTC. Protein sequence: CASSPTSGASYEQYF.

The chain carries TRBV4-2 and TRBJ2-2, with 9 bases identical to TRBD1. V lost 1 base and J lost 1; bases outside the gene matches: 10. The CDR3 totals 19 residues. CDR1 and CDR2 (germline): LGHNA, YNFKEQ. The CDR3 is CASSQVTDRGALNTGELFF. CDR3 nucleotides: TGTGCCAGCAGCCAAGTAACGGACAGGGGCGCCCTGAACACCGGGGAGCTGTTTTTT.

The CDR3 DNA reads TGCGCCAGCAGCTTAGAGGAGAGCGCCTACAATGAGCAGTTCTTC. This translates into CASSLEESAYNEQFF. The chain combines TRBV5-1 with TRBJ2-1; D remains ambiguous. Germline loops: CDR1 SGHRS, CDR2 YFSETQ. CDR3 length: 15 amino acids. V dropped 2 bases and J dropped 2 bases, with 11 bases sitting between them.

This clone was counted only a few times. The V and J genes are TRBV6-1 and TRBJ1-5; D remains unclear. The CDR3 extends over 15 amino acids. V lost 7 bases to trimming and J lost 0 bases, with 13 bases between them. The germline V gene encodes CDR1 MNHNS and CDR2 SASEGT. CDR3 coding DNA: TGTGCCAGCACCCCGGACGCAGGTAGCAATCAGCCCCAGCATTTT. This translates into CASTPDAGSNQPQHF.

Remarks on this clone: One end of the junction varies from germline; a read error may be responsible. CDR3: CASSLGDYNEQFF. The CDR3 bases are TGTGCTAGCAGCTTAGGTGACTACAATGAGCAGTTCTTC. The V and J genes are TRBV7-7 and TRBJ2-1; D unclear. Per germline, CDR1 SSHAT and CDR2 FNYEAQ (reference sequence). The CDR3 length is 13 residues.

The genes are TRBV7-2 and TRBJ2-1, with D maybe TRBD2 (6 bases). V lost 1 base to trimming and J lost 5 bases, with 12 bases between them. Germline V gene sequence: CDR1 SGHTA, CDR2 FQGNSA. This CDR3 has 15 residues. Written as DNA, the CDR3 is TGTGCCAGCAGCTTAGATACGGGAGAAAACAATGAGCAGTTCTTC. Its protein product is CASSLDTGENNEQFF. Filled out from reference TRBV7-2 and TRBJ2-1, the complete variable domain reads GAGVSQSPSNKVTEKGKDVELRCDPISGHTALYWYRQSLGQGLEFLIYFQGNSAPDKSGLPSDRFSAERTGGSVSTLTIQRTQQEDSAVYLCASSLDTGENNEQFFGPGTRLTVL.

The chain couples TRBV5-6 to TRBJ1-4, with 9 bases lining up with TRBD1. The CDR3 is made up of 18 amino acids. V gave up 4 bases and J gave up 3 bases; unmatched junction bases: 13. CDR1 is SGHDT, CDR2 YYEEEE, per germline. As DNA, the CDR3 is TGTGCCAGCAGCCAGGCCCTGAGGACAGGGGACCCTAATGAAAAACTGTTTTTT. Translation gives CASSQALRTGDPNEKLFF.

The rearrangement links TRBV28 to TRBJ1-5; TRBD1 agrees at 7 bases. Per germline, CDR1 MDHEN and CDR2 SYDVKM. The junction had 12 bases not matched to a gene; V was cut back by 6 bases and J by 1 base. The CDR3 has 17 amino acids. This chain's CDR3 is CASSPGQWFDSNQPQHF. The CDR3 nucleotides read TGTGCCAGCAGCCCGGGACAGTGGTTTGACAGCAATCAGCCCCAGCATTTT.

The rearrangement links TRBV9 to TRBJ2-3, with 7 nucleotides matching TRBD2. The ends lost 6 bases at V and 3 bases at J; junction bases unmatched: 4. Germline values: CDR1 SGDLS, CDR2 YYNGEE. This CDR3 region has 13 residues. The CDR3 here is CASTDGRTDTQYF. The CDR3, as DNA: TGTGCCAGCACCGACGGGAGGACAGATACGCAGTATTTT. Filled out from reference TRBV9 and TRBJ2-3, the complete variable domain reads DSGVTQTPKHLITATGQRVTLRCSPRSGDLSVYWYQQSLDQGLQFLIQYYNGEERAKGNILERFSAQQFPDLHSELNLSSLELGDSALYFCASTDGRTDTQYFGPGTRLTVL.

The chain uses TRBV7-2 and TRBJ2-7; TRBD2 matches at 7 bases. The CDR3 runs 13 residues. CDR1 and CDR2 (germline): SGHTA, FQGNSA. Unmatched junction bases numbered 3, after V lost 5 bases and J lost 2 bases. As DNA, the CDR3 is TGTGCCAGCAGCCCAGCGGGGCCCTACGAGCAGTACTTC. Protein: CASSPAGPYEQYF. Combining the CDR3 with reference TRBV7-2 and TRBJ2-7 gives the whole variable domain GAGVSQSPSNKVTEKGKDVELRCDPISGHTALYWYRQSLGQGLEFLIYFQGNSAPDKSGLPSDRFSAERTGGSVSTLTIQRTQQEDSAVYLCASSPAGPYEQYFGPGTRLTVT.

The V gene is TRBV28, the J gene TRBJ1-1; 12 nucleotides agree with TRBD1. The CDR3 length is 16 residues. Trimming removed 3 bases from V and 5 bases from J; junction bases left unmatched: 7. Per germline, CDR1 MDHEN and CDR2 SYDVKM. The CDR3 region is CASSLGGQGAFTEAFF. DNA for the CDR3: TGTGCCAGCAGTTTGGGGGGACAGGGGGCGTTTACTGAAGCTTTCTTT. The complete variable domain, with remaining parts taken from reference TRBV28 and TRBJ1-1, reads DVKVTQSSRYLVKRTGEKVFLECVQDMDHENMFWYRQDPGLGLRLIYFSYDVKMKEKGDIPEGYSVSREKKERFSLILESASTNQTSMYLCASSLGGQGAFTEAFFGQGTRLTVV.

The chain joins TRBV10-1 to TRBJ1-1, with 11 bases matching TRBD1. The CDR3 is 15 residues long. CDR1 and CDR2 (germline): WNHNN, SYGVQD (reference sequence). V dropped 6 bases and J dropped 1; count of bases not matched to a gene: 4. This CDR3 reads CASSAGTGGNTEAFF. DNA of the CDR3: TGCGCCAGCAGCGCCGGGACAGGGGGGAACACTGAAGCTTTCTTT.

This rearrangement joins TRBV27 to TRBJ2-5; 8 nucleotides align to TRBD1. V was pared by 4 bases and J by 5 bases, with 12 bases of the junction left unmatched. Germline-derived CDR1 and CDR2 are MNHEY and SMNVEV (reference sequence). This CDR3 spans 16 amino acids. The CDR3 here is CASSSYRAGGLETQYF. CDR3 bases: TGTGCCAGCAGTTCATATCGGGCAGGGGGCTTGGAGACCCAGTACTTC.